This TCR beta chain stems from a study of blood T cells in healthy people across ages. Study-wide results and limits: Roughly linear declines in TCR beta diversity per million T cells occurred with age.

Primers used in a second PCR of about 7 to 12 cycles were a sample-barcoded 5' primer and a J-beta primer mix. Every sample returned 2.5 million or more CDR3-containing paired-end reads. One entry per CDR3 protein results from TCRdb running MiXCR on the 5' RACE reads. This sample has 550,000 to 800,000 distinct CDR3 sequences, with about 32% found just once. Germline loops: CDR1 SGHRS, CDR2 YFSETQ. This CDR3 region has 19 residues. The V and J ends lost 0 bases and 0 bases, in that order; junction bases with no gene match: 7. On this clonotype itself: Its specificity is unknown.

Donor samples were obtained from healthy Caucasian individuals from Russia, aged about 6 to 95. In each sample, at least 7 million PBMCs were isolated. The gene calls are TRBV5-1 and TRBJ2-1; 12 nucleotides line up with TRBD2. The origin of this receptor is a woman older than 75 in good health. The specimen was blood. This chain's CDR3 is CASSLVGLAGLSSYNEQFF. In nucleotides, the CDR3 is TGCGCCAGCAGCTTGGTCGGACTAGCGGGGCTTAGCTCCTACAATGAGCAGTTCTTC.